The 27 T cell receptor beta chains given below trace back to one sample, sequenced in a study of low-dose radiotherapy and immunotherapy resistance in tumors. Primers targeting TRAV and TRBV primed first-strand cDNA, covering alpha and beta chains. TCR amplification used 20 to 25 PCR cycles, a constant-region primer and a V-primer adapter. TCRdb reprocessed the reads with MiXCR, giving one entry per CDR3 protein. The sample shows about 60,000 distinct CDR3 sequences, about 25% of them seen only once. Time point defined: after trial treatment. The treatment was: LDRT plus nivolumab, ipilimumab, low-dose cyclophosphamide and aspirin (RACIN trial). Sequences were derived from PBMCs, sampled after low-dose radiotherapy plus immunotherapy. The source is a male donor with prostate cancer.

This clonotype has a count of ten or more. The rearrangement uses TRBV4-3 and TRBJ2-2; D gene unclear. The germline gives CDR1 LGHNA, CDR2 YSLEER. The CDR3 runs to 19 residues. The germline V and J ends were trimmed by 0 bases and 2 bases, with 19 bases remaining between them. The CDR3 is CASSQDSTRTLRNTGELFF. Here the CDR3 DNA reads TGCGCCAGCAGCCAAGATTCAACAAGGACCCTCCGTAACACCGGGGAGCTGTTTTTT.

This clonotype was counted at least ten times. V and J are TRBV18 and TRBJ1-5; D is unclear. The germline CDR1 and CDR2 sequences are KGHSH and LQKENI. The CDR3 is made up of 17 amino acids. V dropped 0 bases and J dropped 6 bases, with 18 bases sitting between them. In DNA, the CDR3 is TGTGCCAGCTCACCACCAGGAGGGCTTAGGGATGGTCAGCCCCAGCATTTT. Amino acids: CASSPPGGLRDGQPQHF.

The chain links TRBV5-4 to TRBJ2-5; 8 positions match TRBD2. The CDR3 is 15 residues long. The germline V gene encodes CDR1 SGHNT and CDR2 YYREEE (reference sequence). Trimming cost V 1 base and J 4 bases; bases outside gene matches: 6. CDR3 DNA sequence: TGTGCCAGCAGCTTGAAGTCGGGAGGGGGAGAGACCCAGTACTTC. This gives the protein CASSLKSGGGETQYF.

This clonotype has ten or more counts. The DNA for the CDR3 is TGTGCCTGGAGTCCAGGGGTGAGACAGCCCCAGCATTTT. It translates to CAWSPGVRQPQHF. This chain links TRBV30 with TRBJ1-5; D possibly corresponds to TRBD1 (6 bases). Germline V gene data show CDR1 as GTSNPN and CDR2 as SVGIG (reference sequence). The CDR3 has 13 residues. V shed 2 bases and J shed 7 bases, with 12 bases lying between them.

Regarding this clonotype: With a far larger clone one base away, a read error is the likely cause. The CDR3 sequence: CASKNLGGLAGRHPYNEQYF. DNA of the CDR3: TGTGCCAGCAAAAACCTGGGGGGGCTAGCGGGACGTCACCCCTACAATGAGCAGTACTTC. The V gene is TRBV5-4, the J gene TRBJ2-4, with 9 positions matching TRBD2. Trimming removed 6 bases from V and 13 bases from J; junction bases left unmatched: 32. The CDR3 contains 20 residues. From germline, CDR1 is SGHNT and CDR2 YYREEE (reference sequence).

Ten or more counts support this clonotype. The V call is TRBV23-1, the J call TRBJ1-3; D is undetermined. TRBV23-1 is designated an ORF whose function remains uncertain. Trimming stripped 6 bases from V and 0 bases from J, with 9 bases between. The CDR3 runs 14 residues. The CDR3 bases are TGCGCCAGCAGGCCAAAAGACTCTGGAAACACCATATATTTT. Protein product: CASRPKDSGNTIYF.

This clonotype was seen repeatedly, ten times or more. The chain recombines TRBV11-2 with TRBJ2-3; D uncertain. This CDR3 is 14 amino acids long. The germline CDR1 and CDR2 sequences are SGHAT and FQNNGV. Trimming removed 3 bases at V and 1 base at J, with 8 bases between. CDR3 region: CASSFGVRTDTQYF. The CDR3 DNA follows: TGTGCCAGCAGCTTTGGCGTTCGCACAGATACGCAGTATTTT.

This clonotype has a count of ten or more. The rearrangement links TRBV29-1 to TRBJ2-7; no definite D call. This CDR3 has 12 residues. Trimming took 4 bases from V and 3 from J, leaving 10 bases between them. The germline gives CDR1 SQVTM, CDR2 ANQGSEA. DNA of the CDR3: TGCAGCGTTGCCCCAGGTCGCTACGAGCAGTACTTC. Translated, it gives CSVAPGRYEQYF.

This clonotype was seen at least ten times. The rearrangement links TRBV10-3 to TRBJ2-1, with a possible D match to TRBD2 (7 bases). This CDR3 contains 17 residues. V gave up 4 bases and J gave up 0 bases, with 16 bases separating them. Germline CDR1 and CDR2: ENHRY and SYGVKD. CDR3 in amino acids: CAISVAGAFSSYNEQFF. CDR3 nucleotide sequence: TGTGCCATCAGTGTGGCGGGGGCTTTTAGCTCCTACAATGAGCAGTTCTTC.

This clonotype appeared many times. V gene TRBV9 combines with J gene TRBJ2-7; TRBD1 might be the D (6 bases). Trimming stripped 2 bases from V and 2 bases from J, with 11 bases between. The germline V gene has CDR1 SGDLS and CDR2 YYNGEE. The CDR3 consists of 14 residues. CDR3 sequence reads: CASSVRTETYEQYF. Written as DNA, the CDR3 is TGTGCCAGCAGCGTCCGGACAGAGACCTACGAGCAGTACTTC.

In this sample, this clonotype turned up many times. CDR3: CSAREGVTGTGAAKAFF. CDR3 in DNA: TGCAGTGCTAGAGAAGGTGTTACAGGGACAGGGGCCGCTAAAGCTTTCTTT. V usage is TRBV20-1 and J usage is TRBJ1-1, with 10 nucleotides matching TRBD1. CDR1 and CDR2 (germline): DFQATT, SNEGSKA (reference sequence). CDR3 size: 17 residues. J gave up 9 bases and V 0 bases, and 16 bases lay outside the gene matches.

In this sample, this clonotype turned up many times. J is TRBJ1-5 and V is TRBV7-2; perhaps TRBD1 as D (6 bases). V was shortened by 3 bases and J by 6 bases, with 15 bases between the two germline ends. Germline CDR1 is SGHTA and CDR2 is FQGNSA. CDR3 length: 15 amino acids. The CDR3 loop reads CASSFAMGAVQPQHF. CDR3 nucleotide sequence: TGTGCCAGCAGCTTTGCGATGGGGGCGGTTCAGCCCCAGCATTTT.

The chain links TRBV5-1 to TRBJ1-2; no clear D gene. The V end was cut by 0 bases, the J end by 8 bases, with 8 bases between. CDR1 is SGHRS, CDR2 YFSETQ, per germline. The CDR3 totals 12 residues. The CDR3 loop reads CASSLVRGGYTF. The DNA of the CDR3 is TGCGCCAGCAGCTTGGTCAGAGGAGGCTACACCTTC.

This clonotype was counted many times. The chain has TRBV2 and TRBJ2-3; TRBD2 agrees at 10 bases. This CDR3 is built from 13 residues. Germline loops: CDR1 SNHLY, CDR2 FYNNEI. The V gene end was trimmed by 2 bases and the J gene end by 8 bases; junction bases not matched to a gene: 1. CDR3 sequence (DNA): TGTGCCAGCAGTGAAAGCGGGGGGGGTACGCAGTATTTT. This gives the protein CASSESGGGTQYF.

CDR3 amino acids: CASSQGRDTEAFF. The CDR3 region has the DNA TGTGCCAGCAGCCAAGGTAGAGACACTGAAGCTTTCTTT. J is TRBJ1-1 and V is TRBV3-1; D remains unclear. The CDR3 loop spans 13 amino acids. The V gene's germline CDR1 is LGHDT and CDR2 YNNKEL (reference sequence). The V gene lost 1 base and the J gene lost 3 bases, with 6 bases spanning the gap. Full variable domain (rest looked up from reference TRBV3-1 and TRBJ1-1): DTAVSQTPKYLVTQMGNDKSIKCEQNLGHDTMYWYKQDSKKFLKIMFSYNNKELIINETVPNRFSPKSPDKAHLNLHINSLELGDSAVYFCASSQGRDTEAFFGQGTRLTVV.

This clonotype was detected ten times or more. The chain joins TRBV10-3 to TRBJ2-3; D unclear. Deletions cut 3 bases from V and 0 bases from J, with 7 bases between. This CDR3 is built from 14 residues. Germline values: CDR1 ENHRY, CDR2 SYGVKD. CDR3 protein: CAISEDTSTDTQYF. CDR3 in DNA: TGTGCCATCAGTGAAGACACTAGCACAGATACGCAGTATTTT.

In this sample, this clonotype turned up many times. Sequence at one end of the junction differs from germline and may be a read error. V is TRBV5-1 and J is TRBJ1-6, with D uncertain. The germline CDR1 and CDR2 sequences are SGHRS and YFSETQ. The CDR3 length is 14 residues. The DNA for the CDR3 is TGTGCCAGCAGCTTGGCCAGGCCCGGTTCACCCCTCCACTTT. This codes for CASSLARPGSPLHF.

This clonotype was observed a few times. The chain links TRBV12-3 or TRBV12-4 to TRBJ1-2; D might be TRBD1 (5 bases). V gave up 6 bases and J gave up 3 bases, with 14 bases separating them. The CDR3 is 14 residues long. CDR3 nucleotides: TGTGCCAGCAGCGGTGGGGGGTTTGACTATGGCTACACCTTC. It specifies CASSGGGFDYGYTF.

This clonotype was recorded at least ten times. This sequence joins TRBV28 and TRBJ2-1; unclear D gene. V was cut by 0 bases and J by 3 bases, with 6 bases left in between. The V gene's germline CDR1 is MDHEN and CDR2 SYDVKM. The CDR3 sequence is 14 residues long. The CDR3 DNA sequence: TGTGCCAGCAGTTTATGGGCTAGCTACAATGAGCAGTTCTTC. This translates into CASSLWASYNEQFF.

This clonotype was seen a handful of times. The genes are TRBV12-3 or TRBV12-4 and TRBJ2-5, with 9 positions matching TRBD1. This CDR3 is built from 13 residues. The J segment lost 8 bases and the V segment lost 6 bases, leaving 7 bases of the junction unmatched. CDR3 sequence reads: CASSRTGDSTQYF. The CDR3 DNA sequence: TGTGCCAGCAGCAGGACAGGGGATAGTACCCAGTACTTC.

This clonotype was counted ten times or more. The chain is built from TRBV4-2 and TRBJ1-4; D gene uncertain. Germline V gene data show CDR1 as LGHNA and CDR2 as YNFKEQ. V was trimmed by 0 bases and J by 6 bases, leaving 11 bases between them. The CDR3 spans 15 residues. The CDR3: CASSQEPGRDEKLFF. For the CDR3, the DNA is TGTGCCAGCAGCCAAGAGCCCGGCCGGGATGAAAAACTGTTTTTT.

The gene calls are TRBV9 and TRBJ2-7, with 7 bases identical to TRBD1. The CDR3 length is 15 residues. V was clipped by 0 bases and J by 3 bases; unmatched bases: 6. The germline gives CDR1 SGDLS, CDR2 YYNGEE. The CDR3 region has the DNA TGTGCCAGCAGCGTAGAAGGACAGGCGTTCTACGAGCAGTACTTC. It encodes CASSVEGQAFYEQYF.

V and J are TRBV13 and TRBJ1-1; TRBD1 is a possible D gene (6 bases). The CDR3 runs 13 residues. Trimming stripped 7 bases from V and 4 bases from J, with 13 bases between. Germline CDR1 and CDR2: PRHDT and FYEKMQ (reference sequence). This CDR3 is CASNPRGFTEAFF. The DNA for the CDR3 is TGTGCCAGCAATCCCAGGGGTTTCACTGAAGCTTTCTTT.

At least ten counts were recorded for this clonotype. This rearrangement joins TRBV7-6 to TRBJ2-3, with 14 bases lining up with TRBD2. Germline V lookup: CDR1 SGHVS, CDR2 FNYEAQ. Unmatched junction bases numbered 1, after V lost 2 bases and J lost 6 bases. This CDR3 comprises 15 residues. CDR3 DNA sequence: TGTGCCAGCAGCTTAAGACTAGCGGGAGGGGATACGCAGTATTTT. It yields the protein CASSLRLAGGDTQYF.

In regard to this clonotype: A read error likely explains this, since a far larger clone differs by one base. The rearrangement uses TRBV4-3 and TRBJ2-1; TRBD1 matches 7 bases. The CDR3 runs 16 residues. In germline, CDR1 is LGHNA, CDR2 YSLEER. The V and J ends lost 5 bases and 10 bases, in that order; junction bases with no gene match: 17. The CDR3 region is CASSDHRGGRWLEQFF. CDR3 DNA: TGCGCCAGCAGCGACCACAGGGGCGGTCGTTGGCTCGAGCAGTTCTTC.

This clonotype has ten or more counts. The CDR3 is CASRGATPGSYEQYF. The CDR3 coding sequence is TGTGCCAGCCGAGGGGCGACCCCGGGTTCCTACGAGCAGTACTTC. The chain couples TRBV6-6 to TRBJ2-7; perhaps D is TRBD1 or TRBD2 (5 bases each). There are 15 residues in the CDR3. The germline V gene has CDR1 MNHNY and CDR2 SVGAGI (reference sequence). V lost 8 bases to trimming and J lost 1 base, with 18 bases between them.

The chain uses TRBV5-4 and TRBJ2-5; D is possibly TRBD2 (6 bases). Germline loops: CDR1 SGHNT, CDR2 YYREEE (reference sequence). CDR3 length: 14 residues. Trimming removed 4 bases from V and 1 base from J, with 11 bases in between. This chain's CDR3 is CASSAGLAQETQYF. CDR3 coding DNA: TGTGCCAGCAGCGCGGGACTCGCCCAAGAGACCCAGTACTTC.